This T cell receptor (beta chain) was sequenced during a study of read filtering for tumor transcriptome and immune sequencing. Study background: R-ISS stage counts were under ten for I, 15 to 20 for II, 6 or 7 for III. DNase treatment preceded whole-transcriptome library preparation. TCR-mapped reads were about 4.05 to 10.27 million with IR-seq versus about 85 to 1,300 with RNA-seq.

By its share, this clonotype is medium-sized. Its specificity is unknown. Study-wide results and caveats: The CD138-negative fraction was mixed bone marrow immune cells, not pure T cells.

This library used roughly 400 ng RNA and molecular barcoded adaptors spanning alpha/delta and beta/gamma chains. In TCRdb, the reads were re-called with MiXCR into one record per CDR3 protein. The table includes about 5,500 distinct CDR3 sequences, around 20% detected once. Between the trimmed V and J ends, which lost 2 bases and 6 bases, there was a span of 14 bases. The CDR3 is made up of 14 amino acids. Per germline, CDR1 SGHRS and CDR2 YFSETQ. V gene TRBV5-1 combines with J gene TRBJ1-2; weak D call: TRBD1 (6 bases). This TCR was sampled from a donor at least 40 years old with multiple myeloma. The sample taken for sequencing was a population of CD138-negative cells sorted from bone marrow. The CDR3 sequence: CASSLLGQYNGYTF. The CDR3 coding sequence is TGCGCCAGCAGCTTATTGGGACAATACAATGGCTACACCTTC. Variable domain in full (rest from reference TRBV5-1 and TRBJ1-2): KAGVTQTPRYLIKTRGQQVTLSCSPISGHRSVSWYQQTPGQGLQFLFEYFSETQRNKGNFPGRFSGRQFSNSRSEMNVSTLELGDSALYLCASSLLGQYNGYTFGSGTRLTVV.